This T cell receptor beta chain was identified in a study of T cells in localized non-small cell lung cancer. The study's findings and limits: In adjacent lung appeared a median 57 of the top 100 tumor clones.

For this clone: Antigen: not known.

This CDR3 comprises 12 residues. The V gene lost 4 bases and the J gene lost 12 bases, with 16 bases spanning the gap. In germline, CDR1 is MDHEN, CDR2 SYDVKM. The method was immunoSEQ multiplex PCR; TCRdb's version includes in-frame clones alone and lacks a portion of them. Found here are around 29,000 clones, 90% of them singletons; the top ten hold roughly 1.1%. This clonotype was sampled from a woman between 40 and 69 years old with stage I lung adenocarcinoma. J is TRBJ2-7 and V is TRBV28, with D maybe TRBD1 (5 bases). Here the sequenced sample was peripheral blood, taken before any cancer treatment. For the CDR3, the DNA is TGTGCCAGCAGTTGGGGTGACAGACAGTGGTACTTC. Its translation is CASSWGDRQWYF.